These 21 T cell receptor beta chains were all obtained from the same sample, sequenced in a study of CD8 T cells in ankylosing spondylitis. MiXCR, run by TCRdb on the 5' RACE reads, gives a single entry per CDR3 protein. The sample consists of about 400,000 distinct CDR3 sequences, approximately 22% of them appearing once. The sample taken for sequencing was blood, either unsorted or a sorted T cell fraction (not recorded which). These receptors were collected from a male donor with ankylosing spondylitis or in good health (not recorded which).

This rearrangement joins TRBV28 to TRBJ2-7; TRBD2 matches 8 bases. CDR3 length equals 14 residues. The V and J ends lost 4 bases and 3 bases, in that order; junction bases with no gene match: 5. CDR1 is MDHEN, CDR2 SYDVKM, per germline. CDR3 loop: CASSSRLAYYEQYF. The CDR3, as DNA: TGTGCCAGCAGTTCCCGACTAGCGTACTACGAGCAGTACTTC.

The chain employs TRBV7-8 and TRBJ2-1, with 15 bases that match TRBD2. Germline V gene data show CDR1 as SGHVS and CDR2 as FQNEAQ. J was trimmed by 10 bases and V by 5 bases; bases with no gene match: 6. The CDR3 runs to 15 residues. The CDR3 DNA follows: TGTGCCAGCAGCATCGGGACTAGCGGGGGGACGGAGCAGTTCTTC. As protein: CASSIGTSGGTEQFF.

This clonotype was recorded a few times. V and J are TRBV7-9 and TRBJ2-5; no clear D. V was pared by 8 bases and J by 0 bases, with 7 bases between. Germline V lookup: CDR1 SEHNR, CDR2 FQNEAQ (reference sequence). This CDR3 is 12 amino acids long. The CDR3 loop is CASLGYQETQYF. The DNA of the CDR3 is TGTGCCAGCCTAGGGTACCAAGAGACCCAGTACTTC.

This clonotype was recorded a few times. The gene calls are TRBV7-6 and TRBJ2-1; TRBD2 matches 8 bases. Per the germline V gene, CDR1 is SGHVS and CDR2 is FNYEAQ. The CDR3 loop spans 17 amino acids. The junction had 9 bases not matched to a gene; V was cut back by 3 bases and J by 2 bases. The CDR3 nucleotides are TGTGCCAGCAGCTTGGGAATAGCGGGGAATACCTACAATGAGCAGTTCTTC. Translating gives CASSLGIAGNTYNEQFF.

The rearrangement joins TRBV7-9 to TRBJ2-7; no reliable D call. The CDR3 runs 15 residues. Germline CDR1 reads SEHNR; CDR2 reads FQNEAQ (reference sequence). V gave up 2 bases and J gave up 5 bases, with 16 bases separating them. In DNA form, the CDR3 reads TGTGCCAGCAGCTTAAATGGTAATTTGCGGCACGAGCAGTACTTC. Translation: CASSLNGNLRHEQYF.

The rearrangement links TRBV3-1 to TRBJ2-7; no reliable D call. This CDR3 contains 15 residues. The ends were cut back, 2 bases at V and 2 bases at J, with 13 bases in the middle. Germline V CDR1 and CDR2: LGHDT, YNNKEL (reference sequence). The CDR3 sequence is CASSQSSLTPYEQYF. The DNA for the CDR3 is TGTGCCAGCAGCCAATCGTCCCTTACCCCCTACGAGCAGTACTTC.

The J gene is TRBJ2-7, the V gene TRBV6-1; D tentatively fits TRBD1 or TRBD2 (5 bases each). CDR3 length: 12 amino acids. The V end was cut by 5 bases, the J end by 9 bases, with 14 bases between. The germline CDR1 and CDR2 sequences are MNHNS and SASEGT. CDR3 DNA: TGTGCCAGCAGTCCGGCCGGGACGCCGCAGTACTTC. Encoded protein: CASSPAGTPQYF.

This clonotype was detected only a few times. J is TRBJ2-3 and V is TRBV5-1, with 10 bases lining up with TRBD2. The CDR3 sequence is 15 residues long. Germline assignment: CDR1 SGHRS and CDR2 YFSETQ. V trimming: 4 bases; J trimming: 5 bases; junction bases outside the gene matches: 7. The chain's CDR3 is CASSPKRGGLDTQYF. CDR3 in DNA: TGCGCCAGCAGCCCGAAGCGGGGGGGCCTAGATACGCAGTATTTT.

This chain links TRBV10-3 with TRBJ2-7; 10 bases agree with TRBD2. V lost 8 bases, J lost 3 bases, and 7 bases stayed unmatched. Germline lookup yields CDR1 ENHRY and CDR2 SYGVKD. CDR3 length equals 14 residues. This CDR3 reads CAIEAGGLNYEQYF. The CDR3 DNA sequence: TGTGCCATCGAAGCGGGGGGGCTCAACTACGAGCAGTACTTC.

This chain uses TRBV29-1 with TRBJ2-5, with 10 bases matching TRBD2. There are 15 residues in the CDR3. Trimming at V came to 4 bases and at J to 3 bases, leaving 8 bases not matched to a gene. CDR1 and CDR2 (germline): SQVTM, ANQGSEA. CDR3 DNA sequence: TGCAGCGTTGTGGGAAGCGGGGGGGCAGAAGAGACCCAGTACTTC. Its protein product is CSVVGSGGAEETQYF.

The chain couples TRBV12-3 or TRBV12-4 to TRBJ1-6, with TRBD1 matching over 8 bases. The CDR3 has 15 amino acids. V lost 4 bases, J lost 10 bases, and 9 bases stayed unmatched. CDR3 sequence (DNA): TGTGCCAGCAGTTCGACAGGGGCGGTCCTCTCACCCCTCCACTTT. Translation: CASSSTGAVLSPLHF.

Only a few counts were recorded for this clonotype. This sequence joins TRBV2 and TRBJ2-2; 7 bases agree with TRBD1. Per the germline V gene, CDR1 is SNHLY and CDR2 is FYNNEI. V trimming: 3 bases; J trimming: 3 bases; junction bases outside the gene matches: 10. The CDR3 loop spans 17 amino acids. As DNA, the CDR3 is TGTGCCAGCAGTGATTCGACAGGGTTGAGCGACACCGGGGAGCTGTTTTTT. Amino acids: CASSDSTGLSDTGELFF.

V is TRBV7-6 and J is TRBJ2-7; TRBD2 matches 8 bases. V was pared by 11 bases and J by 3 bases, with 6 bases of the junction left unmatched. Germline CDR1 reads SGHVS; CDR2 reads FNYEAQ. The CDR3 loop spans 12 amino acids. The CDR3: CASGTSHYEQYF. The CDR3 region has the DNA TGTGCCTCGGGGACTAGTCACTACGAGCAGTACTTC.

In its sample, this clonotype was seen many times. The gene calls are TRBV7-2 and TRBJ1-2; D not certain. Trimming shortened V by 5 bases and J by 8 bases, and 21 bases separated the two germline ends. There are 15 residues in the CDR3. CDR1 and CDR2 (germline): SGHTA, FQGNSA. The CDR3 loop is CASSPTGASTGGYTF. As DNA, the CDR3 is TGTGCCAGCAGCCCCACGGGAGCCTCAACGGGAGGCTACACCTTC.

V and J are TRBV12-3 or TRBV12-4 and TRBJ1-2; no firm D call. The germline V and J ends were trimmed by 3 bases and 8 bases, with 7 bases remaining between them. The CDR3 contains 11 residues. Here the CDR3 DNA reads TGTGCCAGCAGTTTTGCGAGGGGCTACACCTTC. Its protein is CASSFARGYTF.

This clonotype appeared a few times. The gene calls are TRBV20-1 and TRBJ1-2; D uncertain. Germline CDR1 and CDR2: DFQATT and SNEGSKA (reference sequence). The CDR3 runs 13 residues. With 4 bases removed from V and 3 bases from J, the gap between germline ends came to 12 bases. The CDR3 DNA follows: TGCAGTGCTATCCCCCTTCGAGACTATGGCTACACCTTC. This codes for CSAIPLRDYGYTF.

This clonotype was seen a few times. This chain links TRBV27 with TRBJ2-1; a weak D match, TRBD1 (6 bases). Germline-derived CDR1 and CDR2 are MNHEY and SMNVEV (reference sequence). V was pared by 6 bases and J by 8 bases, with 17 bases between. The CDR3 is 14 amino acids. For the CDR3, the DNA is TGTGCCAGCAGCGACAGGCTTCTCAGGGATGAGCAGTTCTTC. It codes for CASSDRLLRDEQFF.

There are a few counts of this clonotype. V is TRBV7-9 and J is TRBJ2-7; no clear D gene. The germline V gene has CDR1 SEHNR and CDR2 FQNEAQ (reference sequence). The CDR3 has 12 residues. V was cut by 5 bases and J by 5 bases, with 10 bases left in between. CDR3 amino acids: CASSPPGNEQYF. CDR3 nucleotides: TGTGCCAGCAGCCCCCCTGGCAACGAGCAGTACTTC.

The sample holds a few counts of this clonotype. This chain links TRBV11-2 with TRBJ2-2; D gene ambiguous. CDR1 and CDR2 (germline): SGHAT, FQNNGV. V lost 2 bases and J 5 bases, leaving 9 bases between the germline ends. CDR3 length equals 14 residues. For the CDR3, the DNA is TGTGCCAGCAGCTTAACCCTACTAACCGGGGAGCTGTTTTTT. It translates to CASSLTLLTGELFF. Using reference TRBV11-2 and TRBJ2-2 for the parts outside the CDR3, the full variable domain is EAGVAQSPRYKIIEKRQSVAFWCNPISGHATLYWYQQILGQGPKLLIQFQNNGVVDDSQLPKDRFSAERLKGVDSTLKIQPAKLEDSAVYLCASSLTLLTGELFFGEGSRLTVL.

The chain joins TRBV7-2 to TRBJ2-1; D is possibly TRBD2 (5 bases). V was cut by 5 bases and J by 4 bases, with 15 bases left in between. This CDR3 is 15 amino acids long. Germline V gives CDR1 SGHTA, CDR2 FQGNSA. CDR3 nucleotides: TGTGCCAGCAGCCCTCTCCCGGGGTATTACAATGAGCAGTTCTTC. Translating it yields CASSPLPGYYNEQFF.

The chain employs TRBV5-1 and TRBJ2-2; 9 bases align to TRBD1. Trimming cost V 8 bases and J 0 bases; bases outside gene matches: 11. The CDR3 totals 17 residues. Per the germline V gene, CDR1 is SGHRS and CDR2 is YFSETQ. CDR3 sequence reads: CASQLSTGGANTGELFF. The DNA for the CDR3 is TGCGCCAGTCAGCTTAGTACAGGGGGCGCGAACACCGGGGAGCTGTTTTTT.